This T cell receptor beta chain stems from a study of early T cells in non-severe SARS-CoV-2 infection. Study-wide context: Sequenced material consisted of bulk RNA (from unsorted whole blood), and chains were unpaired. Study-wide results and caveats: Sequences matched to VDJdb favored anti-spike CD8 responses, while private and CD4 specificities were missed.

The CDR3 extends over 14 amino acids. J lost 4 bases, V lost 6 bases, and 6 bases had no gene match. Germline lookup yields CDR1 LNHDA and CDR2 SQIVND (reference sequence). Individual cDNA molecules carried attached unique molecular identifiers. TCRdb processed the 5' RACE reads anew with MiXCR; each CDR3 protein has one entry. The data hold roughly 32,000 distinct CDR3 sequences, with approximately 6.3% observed a single time. This clonotype appeared many times. The antigen is undetermined. Material: whole blood. This clonotype originated in an adult who was a healthcare worker with PCR-confirmed SARS-CoV-2 infection or an uninfected control (not recorded which). V is TRBV19 and J is TRBJ2-1; 7 bases align to TRBD2. The CDR3 DNA sequence: TGTGCCAGTAGCCCTAGCGGAGGGTACAATGAGCAGTTCTTC. Its protein product is CASSPSGGYNEQFF.